Following are 24 T cell receptor beta chains from one sample sequenced in a study of CD8 T cells in ankylosing spondylitis. No antigen has been assigned to these receptors. TCRdb re-called the 5' RACE reads with MiXCR, one entry per CDR3 protein. The sample comprises about 220,000 distinct CDR3 sequences, approximately 20% of which are singletons, and roughly 43% rests with the top ten. Study-level results: What seemed typical of ankylosing spondylitis blood was a TCR beta motif built from roughly 8 highly homologous variants.

The sample comprised blood, either unsorted or a sorted T cell fraction (not recorded which). The receptors come from a male donor with ankylosing spondylitis.

The rearrangement joins TRBV4-1 to TRBJ2-2, with 8 bases lining up with TRBD2. The CDR3 runs to 14 residues. Trimming took 6 bases from V and 7 from J; bases not matched to a gene: 7. Germline CDR1 is MGHRA and CDR2 is YSYEKL. CDR3 residues: CASSPAGAVGELFF. The CDR3 DNA reads TGCGCCAGCAGTCCAGCGGGAGCGGTCGGGGAGCTGTTTTTT.

This clonotype turned up a few times. V is TRBV20-1 and J is TRBJ2-3, with D unclear. Trimming removed 5 bases at V and 5 bases at J, with 11 bases between. The CDR3 has 12 residues. The germline V gene encodes CDR1 DFQATT and CDR2 SNEGSKA (reference sequence). Written as DNA, the CDR3 is TGCAGTGCTTCCAAGGCGTTAGATACGCAGTATTTT. Translation gives CSASKALDTQYF.

This clonotype has at least ten counts. This chain joins TRBV20-1 and TRBJ2-7; tentative D call: TRBD2 (6 bases). CDR3 length: 14 residues. Germline lookup yields CDR1 DFQATT and CDR2 SNEGSKA (reference sequence). V shed 4 bases and J shed 2 bases, with 15 bases lying between them. CDR3 DNA sequence: TGCAGTGCTACCCTGGGGGGAACTCCCTACGAGCAGTACTTC. Residues: CSATLGGTPYEQYF.

This clonotype showed up just a few times. The V call is TRBV12-3 or TRBV12-4, the J call TRBJ1-1; D might be TRBD1 (6 bases). Trimming pared 6 bases from V and 7 bases from J, leaving 12 bases between. CDR3 length: 12 amino acids. CDR3 nucleotides: TGTGCCAGCAGGACACGACAGGTTGAAGCTTTCTTT. Translating gives CASRTRQVEAFF.

This clonotype was seen a handful of times. The chain recombines TRBV6-2 or TRBV6-3 with TRBJ2-5; 7 positions agree with TRBD1. The trim removed 4 bases at V and 2 bases at J, leaving 7 bases unmatched. The V gene's germline CDR1 is MNHEY and CDR2 SVGEGT. The length of the CDR3 is 15 residues. The CDR3 DNA reads as TGTGCCAGCAGTTCCAGGCAGACAGGGCAAGAGACCCAGTACTTC. As protein: CASSSRQTGQETQYF.

This clonotype was counted a single time. This chain links TRBV20-1 with TRBJ2-1, with D possibly called TRBD1 or TRBD2 (6 bases each). V was clipped by 3 bases and J by 2 bases, with 14 bases between them. This CDR3 is built from 15 residues. The germline CDR1 and CDR2 sequences are DFQATT and SNEGSKA (reference sequence). The CDR3, as DNA: TGCAGTGCTAGGGGGGGCCAGCGGACCTACAATGAGCAGTTCTTC. Its protein product is CSARGGQRTYNEQFF.

The V and J genes are TRBV11-2 and TRBJ1-1; D call uncertain. Trimming shortened V by 3 bases and J by 11 bases, and 10 bases separated the two germline ends. Germline V lookup: CDR1 SGHAT, CDR2 FQNNGV. The CDR3 is made up of 11 amino acids. CDR3: CASSFGWEAFF. The CDR3 coding sequence is TGTGCCAGCAGCTTCGGGTGGGAGGCTTTCTTT. The variable domain in full, completed from reference TRBV11-2 and TRBJ1-1, reads EAGVAQSPRYKIIEKRQSVAFWCNPISGHATLYWYQQILGQGPKLLIQFQNNGVVDDSQLPKDRFSAERLKGVDSTLKIQPAKLEDSAVYLCASSFGWEAFFGQGTRLTVV.

V and J are TRBV7-9 and TRBJ2-3, with unresolved D. Germline V gives CDR1 SEHNR, CDR2 FQNEAQ (reference sequence). The CDR3 has 15 amino acids. V was shortened by 8 bases and J by 2 bases, with 17 bases between the two germline ends. The CDR3 sequence is CASGLSTSDTDTQYF. The CDR3 nucleotides are TGTGCCAGCGGCCTTTCCACCTCTGACACAGATACGCAGTATTTT.

The V and J genes are TRBV4-3 and TRBJ2-7, with 7 bases fitting TRBD2. From germline, CDR1 is LGHNA and CDR2 YSLEER. V lost 3 bases to trimming and J lost 4 bases; unmatched junction nucleotides: 6. The CDR3 totals 14 residues. The CDR3 loop is CASSQGVAGYEQYF. In nucleotides, the CDR3 is TGCGCCAGCAGCCAGGGGGTAGCGGGTTACGAGCAGTACTTC.

In its sample, this clonotype was seen a few times. The chain joins TRBV5-1 to TRBJ1-1, with 8 bases aligning to TRBD1. The CDR3 totals 14 residues. With V trimmed by 5 bases and J by 1 base, 4 bases remained unmatched. Per the germline V gene, CDR1 is SGHRS and CDR2 is YFSETQ. The CDR3 region is CASSWTGPNTEAFF. In DNA, the CDR3 is TGCGCCAGCAGTTGGACAGGGCCGAACACTGAAGCTTTCTTT.

Points on this clonotype: The CDR3 does not close with the conserved phenylalanine or tryptophan, likely indicating a read error. The V call is TRBV10-3, the J call TRBJ2-7; 9 positions agree with TRBD2. The V and J ends lost 4 bases and 1 base, in that order; junction bases with no gene match: 11. Germline V lookup: CDR1 ENHRY, CDR2 SYGVKD. The CDR3 spans 17 residues. The CDR3: CAISAKREDSWSYEQYL. Written as DNA, the CDR3 is TGTGCCATCAGTGCTAAGCGGGAGGACTCCTGGTCCTACGAGCAGTACCTC.

This clonotype was detected only a few times. The chain combines TRBV12-3 or TRBV12-4 with TRBJ1-5; weak D call: TRBD1 (5 bases). V dropped 4 bases and J dropped 0 bases, with 22 bases sitting between them. CDR3 size: 19 residues. The CDR3 sequence: CASSSGRLGRENSNQPQHF. In DNA form, the CDR3 reads TGTGCCAGCAGTTCCGGACGATTGGGCAGGGAAAATAGCAATCAGCCCCAGCATTTT.

Only one count was recorded for this clonotype. V is TRBV7-9 and J is TRBJ2-5; 7 bases line up with TRBD1. Looked up from germline, CDR1 is SEHNR and CDR2 is FQNEAQ (reference sequence). This CDR3 spans 16 amino acids. The junction had 8 bases not matched to a gene; V was cut back by 1 base and J by 3 bases. The CDR3 sequence: CASSLGPLGTEETQYF. CDR3 DNA: TGTGCCAGCAGCTTAGGGCCCCTCGGGACAGAAGAGACCCAGTACTTC.

The genes are TRBV30 and TRBJ2-1; maybe TRBD1 (6 bases). Germline CDR1 is GTSNPN and CDR2 is SVGIG (reference sequence). This CDR3 spans 14 amino acids. V lost 1 base to trimming and J lost 5 bases, with 12 bases between them. In nucleotides, the CDR3 is TGTGCCTGGAGTGGGGGCTCAGGGGACAATGAGCAGTTCTTC. Its protein product is CAWSGGSGDNEQFF.

The chain uses TRBV3-1 and TRBJ2-1, with TRBD1 matching over 7 bases. Unmatched junction bases numbered 3, after V lost 6 bases and J lost 4 bases. The germline V gene has CDR1 LGHDT and CDR2 YNNKEL (reference sequence). The CDR3 totals 13 residues. The CDR3 sequence is CASRQGSYNEQFF. The DNA of the CDR3 is TGTGCCAGCAGACAGGGGTCTTACAATGAGCAGTTCTTC.

V and J are TRBV19 and TRBJ1-5; TRBD1 aligns across 8 bases. The CDR3 consists of 17 residues. Germline V lookup: CDR1 LNHDA, CDR2 SQIVND (reference sequence). The V segment lost 3 bases and the J segment 0 bases; nucleotides outside the gene matches: 7. The CDR3 sequence is CASSMDRAAYSNQPQHF. The CDR3 DNA sequence: TGTGCCAGTAGTATGGACAGGGCGGCGTATAGCAATCAGCCCCAGCATTTT.

A few counts support this clonotype. The chain has TRBV27 and TRBJ2-7; 11 nucleotides align to TRBD1. V gave up 8 bases and J gave up 5 bases; unmatched junction bases: 8. CDR3 length: 14 amino acids. Germline CDR1 and CDR2: MNHEY and SMNVEV (reference sequence). The CDR3 loop reads CASALRDRGNEQYF. The CDR3 DNA follows: TGTGCCAGCGCCCTCCGGGACAGGGGGAACGAGCAGTACTTC.

V and J are TRBV27 and TRBJ2-3; TRBD1 might be the D (5 bases). Trimming removed 5 bases at V and 2 bases at J, with 14 bases between. The CDR3 is 15 amino acids. Looked up from germline, CDR1 is MNHEY and CDR2 is SMNVEV (reference sequence). The DNA for the CDR3 is TGTGCCAGCAGTATACCTCCAGGGTACACAGATACGCAGTATTTT. This translates into CASSIPPGYTDTQYF.

The chain employs TRBV20-1 and TRBJ2-7; D is ambiguous. Trimming removed 0 bases from V and 3 bases from J, with 15 bases in between. The CDR3 length is 15 residues. Looked up from germline, CDR1 is DFQATT and CDR2 is SNEGSKA (reference sequence). The CDR3 DNA is TGCAGTGCTAGAGATTTAAAAGCGCCCGGCTACGAGCAGTACTTC. It translates to CSARDLKAPGYEQYF.

The V gene is TRBV15, the J gene TRBJ2-1; 9 nucleotides agree with TRBD1. The CDR3 extends over 15 amino acids. CDR1 is LNHNV, CDR2 YYDKDF, per germline (reference sequence). V shed 4 bases and J 0 bases; nucleotides not matched to a gene: 1. The CDR3 bases are TGTGCCACCAGCAAGGGACAGGGCTCCTACAATGAGCAGTTCTTC. Protein: CATSKGQGSYNEQFF.

The V gene is TRBV29-1, the J gene TRBJ1-4; a possible D gene is TRBD1 (6 bases). V lost 7 bases and J lost 0, with 12 bases in between. The CDR3 has 14 residues. CDR1 is SQVTM and CDR2 is ANQGSEA in the germline V gene. DNA of the CDR3: TGCAGCGCATGGGACACCACAACTAATGAAAAACTGTTTTTT. It encodes CSAWDTTTNEKLFF.

This sequence joins TRBV7-3 and TRBJ2-1; 10 nucleotides line up with TRBD2. The length of the CDR3 is 15 residues. V was clipped by 3 bases and J by 6 bases; unmatched bases: 5. The germline V gene encodes CDR1 SGHTA and CDR2 FQGTGA. CDR3 sequence: CASSLLAGAFNEQFF. The CDR3, as DNA: TGTGCCAGCAGCTTGCTAGCGGGAGCGTTCAATGAGCAGTTCTTC.

The gene calls are TRBV12-3 or TRBV12-4 and TRBJ2-1; perhaps TRBD2 as D (6 bases). This CDR3 is 16 amino acids long. Trimming removed 7 bases at V and 4 bases at J, with 20 bases between. This CDR3 is CASTSLGDSIYNEQFF. The CDR3, as DNA: TGTGCCAGCACCTCCCTAGGGGACTCGATATACAATGAGCAGTTCTTC.

This clonotype was counted between two and nine times. V is TRBV28 and J is TRBJ2-3; D tentatively fits TRBD1 or TRBD2 (6 bases each). Germline V gene lookup returns CDR1 MDHEN and CDR2 SYDVKM. This CDR3 comprises 17 residues. The V end was cut by 10 bases, the J end by 5 bases, with 28 bases between. This CDR3 is CATQWGRDISGRDTQYF. CDR3 nucleotide sequence: TGTGCCACCCAGTGGGGGCGGGACATTAGTGGGAGAGATACGCAGTATTTT.